The T cell receptor (beta chain) under discussion was sequenced for a study of blood T cell repertoires in COVID-19. Per the original methods: Quantification of nucleated cells was approximated via reference gene primer amplification. Sequencing was performed with immunoSEQ multiplex PCR; in TCRdb, only in-frame clones are kept and a portion is missing. D and trimming were read from the DNA, whereas the V and J calls and clone size are those reported in that table. In the table there are 100,000 to 150,000 clones, more than 85% of which are singletons. Germline CDR1 is MDHEN and CDR2 is SYDVKM. Trimming pared 6 bases from V and 2 bases from J, leaving 14 bases between. This CDR3 spans 14 amino acids. This clone showed up just a few times.

This clonotype was obtained from a man aged 45-65 years with COVID-19, enrolled during active disease. The specimen was peripheral blood. This rearrangement joins TRBV28 to TRBJ2-7, with D possibly TRBD1 on 6 matching bases. The CDR3 DNA follows: TGTGCCAGCAGCACCGGGGCAGGGGCCTACGAGCAGTACTTC. Protein sequence: CASSTGAGAYEQYF.